This T cell receptor beta chain is from a study of blood T cell repertoires in COVID-19. The wider study: Sample material is recorded as cDNA or gDNA derived from T cells, B-cell-depleted T cells, or PBMCs.

Per the study methods: From reference gene primer amplification, estimates of nucleated cell counts were derived. Sequencing was performed with immunoSEQ multiplex PCR; in TCRdb, only in-frame clones are kept and a portion is missing. Clonal size and the V and J genes are those of that table, whereas D and trimming came from the DNA. The sample lists 150,000 to 180,000 clones, about 80% seen once, with about 29% in the top ten. V trimming: 0 bases; J trimming: 8 bases; junction bases outside the gene matches: 6. The CDR3 sequence is 15 residues long. Germline V gene data show CDR1 as MGHRA and CDR2 as YSYEKL.

Input material: peripheral blood. This clonotype was sampled from an older woman with acute or convalescent COVID-19. The J gene is TRBJ1-4, the V gene TRBV4-1, with TRBD1 matching over 7 bases. CDR3 sequence reads: CASSQEEGQTEKLFF. In DNA form, the CDR3 reads TGCGCCAGCAGCCAAGAAGAGGGACAGACGGAAAAACTGTTTTTT.